Below are 32 T cell receptor beta chains sequenced from a single sample in a study of OX40 agonist ivuxolimab in advanced cancers. The repertoire was sequenced with immunoSEQ multiplex PCR; TCRdb's copy has only in-frame clones and lacks some. The table lists 55,000 to 70,000 clones, around 88% of them singletons, with around 2.7% in the top ten. Sequenced here: CD4+ or CD8+ T cells sorted from blood, sampled in a trial of the OX40 agonist ivuxolimab. The origin of the receptors is an adult with an advanced solid tumor such as melanoma, head and neck, liver or kidney cancer.

The chain is built from TRBV27 and TRBJ1-5; weak D call: TRBD1 (6 bases). Germline assignment: CDR1 MNHEY and CDR2 SMNVEV (reference sequence). V lost 4 bases, J lost 2 bases, and 12 bases lay in between. The length of the CDR3 is 15 residues. The DNA of the CDR3 is TGTGCCAGCAGTTGGGGCTCAGGGGGCAATCAGCCCCAGCATTTT. Translating gives CASSWGSGGNQPQHF.

V is TRBV28 and J is TRBJ2-3, with TRBD2 matching over 10 bases. The CDR3 has 15 amino acids. Looked up from germline, CDR1 is MDHEN and CDR2 is SYDVKM. The junction had 5 bases not matched to a gene; V was cut back by 6 bases and J by 2 bases. The CDR3 DNA sequence: TGTGCCAGCAGGGGACTAGCGATCCTCACAGATACGCAGTATTTT. As protein: CASRGLAILTDTQYF.

In its sample, this clone was seen a few times. This chain links TRBV19 with TRBJ2-2, with 10 bases identical to TRBD2. The trim removed 8 bases at V and 0 bases at J, leaving 6 bases unmatched. The CDR3 has 16 residues. Per the germline V gene, CDR1 is LNHDA and CDR2 is SQIVND (reference sequence). CDR3 sequence: CASRASGGANTGELFF. In DNA, the CDR3 is TGTGCCAGTCGGGCTAGCGGGGGCGCGAACACCGGGGAGCTGTTTTTT. Supplemented by reference TRBV19 and TRBJ2-2, the full variable domain reads DGGITQSPKYLFRKEGQNVTLSCEQNLNHDAMYWYRQDPGQGLRLIYYSQIVNDFQKGDIAEGYSVSREKKESFPLTVTSAQKNPTAFYLCASRASGGANTGELFFGEGSRLTVL.

This rearrangement joins TRBV7-2 to TRBJ2-7, with D uncertain. V lost 8 bases to trimming and J lost 0 bases, with 5 bases between them. CDR3 length equals 11 residues. Per germline, CDR1 SGHTA and CDR2 FQGNSA. The CDR3 spells CASSPSYEQYF. DNA of the CDR3: TGTGCCAGCTCTCCCTCCTACGAGCAGTACTTC.

The CDR3 DNA follows: TGTGCCAGCAGCAAATTCCAGGGGGCTCGCGCCGAAGCTTTCTTT. This gives the protein CASSKFQGARAEAFF. The rearrangement uses TRBV27 and TRBJ1-1; 8 bases match TRBD1. This CDR3 spans 15 amino acids. V shed 6 bases, J shed 8 bases, and the junction held 14 bases outside the gene matches. Germline V lookup: CDR1 MNHEY, CDR2 SMNVEV (reference sequence).

The chain is built from TRBV28 and TRBJ1-2; the D gene is possibly TRBD1 (6 bases). The V end lost 6 bases, the J end lost 6 bases, and 20 bases lay between the germline ends. Per germline, CDR1 MDHEN and CDR2 SYDVKM. This CDR3 is 15 amino acids long. In nucleotides, the CDR3 is TGTGCCAGCAGGCTCCCGTGGGGGCAATACGATGGCTACACCTTC. The encoded protein is CASRLPWGQYDGYTF.

The chain joins TRBV29-1 to TRBJ2-3, with unresolved D. CDR1 is SQVTM and CDR2 is ANQGSEA in the germline V gene. Trimming took 6 bases from V and 5 from J, leaving 12 bases between them. The CDR3 spans 12 residues. The CDR3 coding sequence is TGCAGCGTCTCACGGGCGGTAGATACGCAGTATTTT. Residues: CSVSRAVDTQYF.

V is TRBV6-1 and J is TRBJ2-7; 10 positions match TRBD2. CDR3 size: 15 residues. V dropped 4 bases and J dropped 3; count of bases not matched to a gene: 6. CDR1 MNHNS and CDR2 SASEGT come from the germline V gene. CDR3 in DNA: TGTGCCAGCAGTGCGGAACTAGCGGGGTACTACGAGCAGTACTTC. As protein: CASSAELAGYYEQYF.

The chain carries TRBV21-1 and TRBJ2-5; the D segment call TRBD2 is taken from the table without a DNA check. TRBV21-1 constitutes a pseudogene. The CDR3 contains 15 residues. In nucleotides, the CDR3 is TGTGCCAGCAGCACCCGAGGGGGGGGATCGGAGACCCAGTACTTC. Translation gives CASSTRGGGSETQYF.

V gene TRBV18 combines with J gene TRBJ1-3; no reliable D call. V gave up 3 bases and J gave up 0 bases, with 12 bases separating them. The CDR3 is 16 residues long. Germline-derived CDR1 and CDR2 are KGHSH and LQKENI. CDR3 region: CASSPRGASSGNTIYF. The CDR3 DNA reads as TGTGCCAGCTCACCTAGAGGAGCCAGCTCTGGAAACACCATATATTTT.

This clone was found once. The rearrangement links TRBV6-6 to TRBJ1-2, with TRBD1 matching over 7 bases. After removal of 8 bases from V and 0 bases from J, the junction contained 6 bases not matched to a gene. CDR3 size: 14 residues. The germline V gene has CDR1 MNHNY and CDR2 SVGAGI (reference sequence). Here the CDR3 DNA reads TGTGCCAGCCTCAGGACAGGAACTAACTATGGCTACACCTTC. Translated: CASLRTGTNYGYTF.

The chain has TRBV19 and TRBJ2-3; 12 bases are a match to TRBD2. This CDR3 comprises 14 residues. Germline CDR1 and CDR2: LNHDA and SQIVND (reference sequence). The trim removed 5 bases at V and 8 bases at J, leaving 5 bases unmatched. The CDR3 spells CASSGSSGGGTQYF. The DNA of the CDR3 is TGTGCCAGTAGTGGATCTAGCGGGGGGGGTACGCAGTATTTT. The whole variable domain, filled in from reference TRBV19 and TRBJ2-3, reads DGGITQSPKYLFRKEGQNVTLSCEQNLNHDAMYWYRQDPGQGLRLIYYSQIVNDFQKGDIAEGYSVSREKKESFPLTVTSAQKNPTAFYLCASSGSSGGGTQYFGPGTRLTVL.

This clone was counted only a few times. Germline and junction disagree at one end, which may indicate a read error. The chain links TRBV7-3 to TRBJ1-2; 7 nucleotides match TRBD1. The CDR3 has 13 amino acids. The germline CDR1 and CDR2 sequences are SGHTA and FQGTGA. The CDR3 is CASSLMAGGIRNF. The CDR3 bases are TGTGCCAGCAGCTTAATGGCAGGGGGGATTCGGAACTTC.

This rearrangement joins TRBV7-2 to TRBJ2-2, with D unresolved. Germline-derived CDR1 and CDR2 are SGHTA and FQGNSA. The CDR3 is 16 residues long. V shed 3 bases and J shed 4 bases, with 15 bases lying between them. In DNA, the CDR3 is TGTGCCAGCAGCTTTTCGGTGGGTCACGGCACCGGGGAGCTGTTTTTT. Protein sequence: CASSFSVGHGTGELFF.

The V call is TRBV7-9, the J call TRBJ1-1; 7 bases align to TRBD1. The CDR3 contains 13 residues. Germline trimming cut 5 bases from V and 4 bases from J; bases unmatched to any gene: 4. Germline V gives CDR1 SEHNR, CDR2 FQNEAQ (reference sequence). The CDR3 is CASSGGGFTEAFF. CDR3 DNA sequence: TGTGCCAGCAGCGGAGGGGGCTTCACTGAAGCTTTCTTT. The full variable domain, its missing parts supplied by reference TRBV7-9 and TRBJ1-1, is DTGVSQNPRHKITKRGQNVTFRCDPISEHNRLYWYRQTLGQGPEFLTYFQNEAQLEKSRLLSDRFSAERPKGSFSTLEIQRTEQGDSAMYLCASSGGGFTEAFFGQGTRLTVV.

The chain is built from TRBV18 and TRBJ2-7; 12 nucleotides match TRBD2. Trimming took 3 bases from V and 7 from J; bases not matched to a gene: 7. This CDR3 has 15 residues. The germline CDR1 and CDR2 sequences are KGHSH and LQKENI. CDR3 DNA: TGTGCCAGCTCACCGGTGGCTAGCGGGGGGGCGGAGCAGTACTTC. The encoded protein is CASSPVASGGAEQYF.

A few counts support this clone. The gene calls are TRBV7-3 and TRBJ2-1, with unresolved D. V was clipped by 2 bases and J by 11 bases, with 7 bases between them. The CDR3 contains 11 residues. Per the germline V gene, CDR1 is SGHTA and CDR2 is FQGTGA. This chain's CDR3 is CASSLGPKQFF. The CDR3 region has the DNA TGTGCCAGCAGCTTAGGTCCTAAGCAGTTCTTC.

The V call is TRBV7-9, the J call TRBJ2-5, with D tentatively TRBD1 (6 bases). Trimming left V 5 bases short and J 2 bases short, with 12 bases between. Germline-derived CDR1 and CDR2 are SEHNR and FQNEAQ (reference sequence). This CDR3 region has 14 residues. DNA for the CDR3: TGTGCCAGCAGCGGGGGCACGGGGCAAGAGACCCAGTACTTC. It is translated as CASSGGTGQETQYF.

V usage is TRBV9 and J usage is TRBJ2-7; 8 bases map to TRBD2. Germline CDR1 reads SGDLS; CDR2 reads YYNGEE. The CDR3 covers 14 residues. V trimming: 0 bases; J trimming: 1 base; junction bases outside the gene matches: 0. CDR3: CASSVASGSYEQYF. The CDR3 region has the DNA TGTGCCAGCAGCGTAGCTAGCGGGTCCTACGAGCAGTACTTC.

The rearrangement links TRBV5-4 to TRBJ2-3; no clear D. V dropped 5 bases and J dropped 1 base, with 11 bases sitting between them. In germline, CDR1 is SGHNT, CDR2 YYREEE (reference sequence). This CDR3 contains 14 residues. CDR3 nucleotide sequence: TGTGCCAGCAGGACTGATTCAGGCACAGATACGCAGTATTTT. As protein: CASRTDSGTDTQYF.

V usage is TRBV5-6 and J usage is TRBJ2-5; no definite D call. Germline V lookup: CDR1 SGHDT, CDR2 YYEEEE. V lost 4 bases, J lost 0 bases, and 1 base lay in between. The CDR3 contains 11 residues. The CDR3 here is CASSDQETQYF. The CDR3 DNA follows: TGTGCCAGCAGCGACCAAGAGACCCAGTACTTC. The full variable domain, with the rest looked up from reference TRBV5-6 and TRBJ2-5, is DAGVTQSPTHLIKTRGQQVTLRCSPKSGHDTVSWYQQALGQGPQFIFQYYEEEERQRGNFPDRFSGHQFPNYSSELNVNALLLGDSALYLCASSDQETQYFGPGTRLLVL.

The CDR3 spells CASSLQTTDTQYF. The CDR3 bases are TGTGCCAGCAGCCTCCAGACCACAGATACGCAGTATTTT. The chain joins TRBV11-3 to TRBJ2-3; D ambiguous. This CDR3 is built from 13 residues. The V end was cut by 5 bases, the J end by 2 bases, with 8 bases between. Germline CDR1 is SGHNT and CDR2 is YENEEA.

The chain couples TRBV6-4 to TRBJ2-7; D is unclear. V was cut by 2 bases and J by 2 bases, with 7 bases left in between. CDR3 length: 13 amino acids. In germline, CDR1 is MRHNA, CDR2 SNTAGT. CDR3 residues: CASSDRFTYEQYF. CDR3 DNA: TGTGCCAGCAGTGACCGATTTACCTACGAGCAGTACTTC.

The chain is built from TRBV27 and TRBJ2-7, with a weak D call TRBD2 (7 bases). Germline loops: CDR1 MNHEY, CDR2 SMNVEV (reference sequence). The CDR3 spans 13 residues. V lost 6 bases and J 9 bases, leaving 18 bases between the germline ends. Written as DNA, the CDR3 is TGTGCCAGCAGAGCGGGACATCTTACTATGCAGTACTTC. Its translation: CASRAGHLTMQYF.

The rearrangement uses TRBV7-3 and TRBJ1-1, with unresolved D. The CDR3 consists of 14 residues. V was clipped by 2 bases and J by 0 bases, with 7 bases between them. CDR1 and CDR2 (germline): SGHTA, FQGTGA. The CDR3 loop is CASSLLGLNTEAFF. CDR3 bases: TGTGCCAGCAGCTTATTGGGGTTGAACACTGAAGCTTTCTTT.

The CDR3 region has the DNA TGTGCCAGCAGCTTTGGGGTATACCAAGAGACCCAGTACTTC. This translates into CASSFGVYQETQYF. This rearrangement joins TRBV7-8 to TRBJ2-5; D not resolved. The CDR3 contains 14 residues. CDR1 and CDR2 (germline): SGHVS, FQNEAQ. The V end lost 3 bases, the J end lost 0 bases, and 8 bases lay between the germline ends.

The rearrangement links TRBV18 to TRBJ2-1, with 8 bases matching TRBD1. Germline V CDR1 and CDR2: KGHSH, LQKENI. Trimming took 4 bases from V and 1 from J; bases not matched to a gene: 12. The CDR3 consists of 18 residues. The CDR3 DNA is TGTGCCAGCTCACAGGATCGGATAGGACAGGGATCCTACAATGAGCAGTTCTTC. Translating gives CASSQDRIGQGSYNEQFF.

The genes are TRBV5-1 and TRBJ2-7, with 7 nucleotides matching TRBD1. Unmatched junction bases numbered 3, after V lost 0 bases and J lost 6 bases. The CDR3 runs to 13 residues. Germline V CDR1 and CDR2: SGHRS, YFSETQ. CDR3 in DNA: TGCGCCAGCAGCTTGGGACAGGGTGGCGAGCAGTACTTC. Its protein is CASSLGQGGEQYF.

V is TRBV7-2 and J is TRBJ2-5, with TRBD2 matching 12 bases. With 5 bases clipped from V and 1 base from J, the junction kept 8 bases outside the gene matches. The germline V gene has CDR1 SGHTA and CDR2 FQGNSA. The CDR3 covers 17 residues. CDR3 DNA sequence: TGTGCCAGCAGCCTACAACCACTAGCGGGGGGCCAAGAGACCCAGTACTTC. Translation gives CASSLQPLAGGQETQYF. The whole variable domain, filled in from reference TRBV7-2 and TRBJ2-5, reads GAGVSQSPSNKVTEKGKDVELRCDPISGHTALYWYRQSLGQGLEFLIYFQGNSAPDKSGLPSDRFSAERTGGSVSTLTIQRTQQEDSAVYLCASSLQPLAGGQETQYFGPGTRLLVL.

The CDR3 reads CASIRRDTEAFF. CDR3 nucleotide sequence: TGTGCCAGCATAAGGAGAGACACTGAAGCTTTCTTT. V and J are TRBV28 and TRBJ1-1; the D is unclear. CDR3 length equals 12 residues. Germline loops: CDR1 MDHEN, CDR2 SYDVKM. Trimming took off 7 bases at V and 3 bases at J, with 9 bases between the two ends.

The gene calls are TRBV27 and TRBJ2-1; D uncertain. Trimming left V 2 bases short and J 9 bases short, with 14 bases between. Germline-derived CDR1 and CDR2 are MNHEY and SMNVEV (reference sequence). This CDR3 spans 14 amino acids. The chain's CDR3 is CASSLKGGSSEQFF. CDR3 bases: TGTGCCAGCAGTTTAAAAGGCGGCAGCTCTGAGCAGTTCTTC.

V gene TRBV11-2 combines with J gene TRBJ2-7; 8 bases map to TRBD1. Germline assignment: CDR1 SGHAT and CDR2 FQNNGV. CDR3 length: 15 residues. V lost 2 bases to trimming and J lost 3 bases; unmatched junction nucleotides: 6. CDR3 residues: CASSLSRQGYYEQYF. CDR3 nucleotide sequence: TGTGCCAGCAGCTTATCCCGACAGGGGTACTACGAGCAGTACTTC.